This T cell receptor beta chain was profiled in a study of blood T cell repertoires in COVID-19. Study details: Sites across the United States, Italy and Spain contributed samples from acute and convalescent COVID-19.

The ends lost 3 bases at V and 8 bases at J; junction bases unmatched: 8. Germline lookup yields CDR1 DFQATT and CDR2 SNEGSKA (reference sequence). The CDR3 totals 13 residues. Profiled with immunoSEQ multiplex PCR; TCRdb holds only in-frame clones, not every one. The table shows around 160,000 clones, with approximately 91% occurring only once. The sample comprised peripheral blood. The chain has TRBV20-1 and TRBJ1-2; 8 nucleotides match TRBD1. This sequence originates from a young man with acute or convalescent COVID-19. CDR3 residues: CSASLRTGNGYTF. DNA of the CDR3: TGCAGTGCTAGTCTCAGGACAGGGAACGGCTACACCTTC.